The rows below give T cell receptor beta chains drawn from one sample of a study of blood T cell repertoires in COVID-19. The assay was immunoSEQ multiplex PCR, and TCRdb's table has in-frame clones only and misses some. The sample has some 150,000 clones, over 75% seen once. Sequenced sample: PBMCs or T cells enriched from blood (not recorded which). Every receptor here comes from a human donor with acute COVID-19. The donor label of this sample is uncertain. CDR3s include the opening cysteine and the closing phenylalanine or tryptophan. Fields, in order: V gene, clone size, J gene, D gene, CDR3 protein, CDR3 DNA. D genes are given only for firm matches. Expanded clones get a size class; other rows say once, few or many, or leave the size out.

V: TRBV29-1
size: -
J: TRBJ1-2
D: -
CDR3: CSVDNFGEGYTF
DNA: TGCAGCGTTGATAATTTTGGGGAGGGCTACACCTTC

V: TRBV18
size: -
J: TRBJ2-7
D: TRBD1
CDR3: CASSEGQGAQEQYF
DNA: TGTGCCAGCTCAGAGGGACAGGGGGCGCAAGAGCAGTACTTC

V: TRBV9
size: -
J: TRBJ2-1
D: TRBD2
CDR3: CASSTGTSGGPISYNEQFF
DNA: TGTGCCAGCAGCACCGGGACTAGCGGGGGGCCGATTTCCTACAATGAGCAGTTCTTC

V: TRBV30
size: few
J: TRBJ1-6
D: -
CDR3: CAEDSYNSPLHF
DNA: TGTGCCGAGGACAGCTATAATTCACCCCTCCACTTT

V: TRBV24-1
size: -
J: TRBJ2-1
D: TRBD1
CDR3: CATSEAGTGSLTGEQFF
DNA: TGTGCCACCAGTGAGGCTGGGACAGGGAGTCTTACAGGCGAGCAGTTCTTC

V: TRBV6-2/TRBV6-3
size: -
J: TRBJ2-2
D: TRBD2
CDR3: CASSRGVGGELFF
DNA: TGTGCCAGCAGCCGGGGGGTTGGCGGGGAGCTGTTTTTT

V: TRBV24-1
size: once
J: TRBJ2-5
D: TRBD2
CDR3: CATSDPTSGEETQYF
DNA: TGTGCCACCAGTGATCCGACTAGCGGGGAAGAGACCCAGTACTTC

V: TRBV7-3
size: -
J: TRBJ1-1
D: -
CDR3: CASSLLGENTEAFF
DNA: TGTGCCAGCAGCTTACTAGGGGAGAACACTGAAGCTTTCTTT

V: TRBV9
size: -
J: TRBJ1-2
D: -
CDR3: CASSVRTNYGYTF
DNA: TGTGCCAGCAGCGTGCGGACAAACTATGGCTACACCTTC

V: TRBV19
size: -
J: TRBJ1-2
D: TRBD1
CDR3: CASSRTGYGYTF
DNA: TGTGCCAGTAGCCGGACAGGGTATGGCTACACCTTC

V: TRBV5-1
size: -
J: TRBJ1-6
D: TRBD1
CDR3: CASSSWTGSSYNSPLHF
DNA: TGCGCCAGCAGCTCCTGGACAGGGAGCTCCTATAATTCACCCCTCCACTTT

V: TRBV11-2
size: -
J: TRBJ2-1
D: TRBD2
CDR3: CASSSVGASGDNEQFF
DNA: TGTGCCAGCAGCTCGGTAGGGGCTAGCGGGGACAATGAGCAGTTCTTC

V: TRBV27
size: -
J: TRBJ2-7
D: -
CDR3: CASSPHGGYEQYF
DNA: TGTGCCAGCAGCCCCCACGGGGGATACGAGCAGTACTTC

V: TRBV6-5
size: few
J: TRBJ2-7
D: TRBD2
CDR3: CASSRDYRTEQYF
DNA: TGTGCCAGCAGCAGGGACTACAGAACCGAGCAGTACTTC

V: TRBV12-3/TRBV12-4
size: -
J: TRBJ2-5
D: TRBD2
CDR3: CASSFRGGAPQYF
DNA: TGTGCCAGCAGTTTCCGCGGGGGGGCCCCCCAGTACTTC

V: TRBV2
size: -
J: TRBJ2-7
D: -
CDR3: CASSDGVLGYEQYF
DNA: TGTGCCAGCAGTGACGGAGTACTAGGGTACGAGCAGTACTTC

V: TRBV3-1/TRBV3-2
size: -
J: TRBJ1-2
D: TRBD1
CDR3: CASSQEGQGYGYTF
DNA: TGTGCCAGCAGCCAAGAAGGACAGGGGTATGGCTACACCTTC

V: TRBV11-1
size: -
J: TRBJ1-1
D: TRBD1
CDR3: CASSLRTGGTEAFF
DNA: TGTGCCAGCAGCTTACGGACAGGAGGCACTGAAGCTTTCTTT

V: TRBV28
size: -
J: TRBJ1-6
D: -
CDR3: CASGHGGEGSPLHF
DNA: TGTGCCAGCGGACACGGGGGGGAGGGTTCACCCCTCCACTTT

V: TRBV2
size: -
J: TRBJ2-5
D: TRBD1
CDR3: CASTGTGIAKTQYF
DNA: TGTGCCAGCACCGGGACAGGGATAGCGAAGACCCAGTACTTC

V: TRBV18
size: -
J: TRBJ1-4
D: -
CDR3: CASSQRTVATNEKLFF
DNA: TGTGCCAGCTCACAGAGGACAGTTGCAACTAATGAAAAACTGTTTTTT

V: TRBV6-5
size: -
J: TRBJ2-3
D: -
CDR3: CASSLRTGDTQYF
DNA: TGTGCCAGCAGTCTCCGGACTGGTGATACGCAGTATTTT

V: TRBV4-1
size: -
J: TRBJ1-5
D: TRBD1
CDR3: CASSPRDRGNQPQHF
DNA: TGCGCCAGCAGCCCGCGGGACAGGGGCAATCAGCCCCAGCATTTT

V: TRBV7-2
size: -
J: TRBJ1-1
D: -
CDR3: CASSWRRTNTEAFF
DNA: TGTGCCAGCAGCTGGAGGCGGACGAACACTGAAGCTTTCTTT

V: TRBV5-4
size: -
J: TRBJ1-2
D: -
CDR3: CASSLGAGEDYGYTF
DNA: TGTGCCAGCAGCTTGGGGGCAGGGGAAGACTATGGCTACACCTTC

V: TRBV30
size: -
J: TRBJ1-1
D: -
CDR3: CAWRPGHPMNTEAFF
DNA: TGTGCCTGGAGGCCGGGACACCCTATGAACACTGAAGCTTTCTTT

V: TRBV19
size: -
J: TRBJ1-2
D: -
CDR3: CASNPGLTYGYTF
DNA: TGTGCCAGTAACCCGGGACTCACCTATGGCTACACCTTC

V: TRBV6-5
size: -
J: TRBJ1-4
D: -
CDR3: CASSPGGGANEKLFF
DNA: TGTGCCAGCAGTCCAGGAGGCGGGGCTAATGAAAAACTGTTTTTT

V: TRBV19
size: -
J: TRBJ1-1
D: -
CDR3: CASSRGGKEFRNTEAFF
DNA: TGTGCCAGTAGTAGGGGGGGTAAGGAATTCCGGAACACTGAAGCTTTCTTT

V: TRBV11-2
size: -
J: TRBJ2-3
D: -
CDR3: CASSLVFAGAFTDTQYF
DNA: TGTGCCAGCAGCTTAGTTTTCGCAGGGGCCTTCACAGATACGCAGTATTTT

V: TRBV30
size: -
J: TRBJ2-1
D: TRBD2
CDR3: CAWSPGLGGGGGEQFF
DNA: TGTGCCTGGAGCCCGGGTCTGGGCGGGGGGGGCGGTGAGCAGTTCTTC

V: TRBV11-3
size: -
J: TRBJ2-1
D: TRBD2
CDR3: CASSLAGGYNEQFF
DNA: TGTGCCAGCAGCTTAGCGGGGGGCTACAATGAGCAGTTCTTC

V: TRBV19
size: once
J: TRBJ2-7
D: TRBD1
CDR3: CASSLRVNRGEQYF
DNA: TGTGCCAGTAGCCTCCGGGTTAACAGGGGTGAGCAGTACTTC

V: TRBV6-5
size: -
J: TRBJ1-2
D: -
CDR3: CASSYLISGPRGYTF
DNA: TGTGCCAGCAGTTACCTTATATCCGGTCCCAGGGGCTACACCTTC

V: TRBV19
size: -
J: TRBJ1-1
D: TRBD1
CDR3: CASLQGSTEAFF
DNA: TGTGCCAGTTTACAGGGGTCCACTGAAGCTTTCTTT

V: TRBV2
size: -
J: TRBJ2-3
D: TRBD2
CDR3: CASLAGISTDTQYF
DNA: TGTGCCAGCCTAGCGGGAATCAGCACAGATACGCAGTATTTT

V: TRBV7-2
size: -
J: TRBJ1-1
D: TRBD1
CDR3: CASSSQGAILSTEAFF
DNA: TGTGCCAGCAGCTCACAGGGGGCGATTCTTTCCACTGAAGCTTTCTTT

V: TRBV2
size: few
J: TRBJ1-5
D: -
CDR3: CASSGEHVNQPQHF
DNA: TGTGCCAGCAGTGGTGAACATGTCAACCAGCCCCAGCATTTT

V: TRBV21-1
size: -
J: TRBJ2-7
D: -
CDR3: CASSNTGSYEQYF
DNA: TGTGCCAGCAGCAACACAGGCTCCTACGAGCAGTACTTC

V: TRBV7-8
size: -
J: TRBJ1-3
D: -
CDR3: CASSLGQSSGNTIYF
DNA: TGTGCCAGCAGCCTAGGACAGTCCTCTGGAAACACCATATATTTT

V: TRBV7-9
size: -
J: TRBJ1-2
D: -
CDR3: CASSSLESGGYTF
DNA: TGTGCCAGCAGCTCGCTAGAGTCCGGTGGCTACACCTTC

V: TRBV4-3
size: -
J: TRBJ2-6
D: TRBD1
CDR3: CASSSRDRGRPSGANVLTF
DNA: TGCGCCAGCAGCTCCCGGGACAGGGGGAGACCTTCTGGGGCCAACGTCCTGACTTTC

V: TRBV23-1
size: -
J: TRBJ1-2
D: -
CDR3: CASSPQSVWSGYTF
DNA: TGCGCCAGCAGCCCTCAGTCGGTATGGAGTGGCTACACCTTC

V: TRBV24-1
size: -
J: TRBJ1-2
D: TRBD1
CDR3: CATSDLLSPDREGPGRGYTF
DNA: TGTGCCACCAGTGATTTACTTTCCCCGGACAGGGAAGGCCCGGGGAGAGGCTACACCTTC

V: TRBV3-1/TRBV3-2
size: -
J: TRBJ2-5
D: TRBD1
CDR3: CASSWTGGEETQYF
DNA: TGTGCCAGCAGCTGGACAGGAGGAGAAGAGACCCAGTACTTC

V: TRBV7-3
size: -
J: TRBJ2-1
D: TRBD1
CDR3: CASSLEGAKAYNEQFF
DNA: TGTGCCAGCAGCTTAGAGGGGGCGAAGGCTTACAATGAGCAGTTCTTC

V: TRBV4-2
size: once
J: TRBJ2-1
D: TRBD2
CDR3: CASSQEASGGRLYNEQFF
DNA: TGTGCCAGCAGCCAAGAGGCTAGCGGGGGCCGTCTCTACAATGAGCAGTTCTTC

V: TRBV6-5
size: -
J: TRBJ1-6
D: -
CDR3: CASSSGQSPGDSPLHF
DNA: TGTGCCAGCAGTTCAGGACAGTCCCCCGGGGATTCACCCCTCCACTTT

V: TRBV4-2
size: -
J: TRBJ1-6
D: -
CDR3: CASSQEEQGNSPLHF
DNA: TGTGCCAGCAGCCAAGAGGAACAGGGCAATTCACCCCTCCACTTT

V: TRBV27
size: -
J: TRBJ1-1
D: -
CDR3: CASSNRESNTEAFF
DNA: TGTGCCAGCAGTAACCGGGAATCGAACACTGAAGCTTTCTTT

V: TRBV3-1/TRBV3-2
size: -
J: TRBJ2-3
D: TRBD2
CDR3: CASSQLAGGLTDTQYF
DNA: TGTGCCAGCAGCCAACTAGCGGGGGGCCTCACAGATACGCAGTATTTT

V: TRBV27
size: -
J: TRBJ2-1
D: -
CDR3: CASSLFTGIHEQFF
DNA: TGTGCCAGCAGTTTATTTACGGGAATCCACGAGCAGTTCTTC

V: TRBV10-1
size: few
J: TRBJ1-6
D: -
CDR3: CASPDSGSPLHF
DNA: TGCGCCAGCCCTGACAGTGGTTCACCCCTCCACTTT

V: TRBV19
size: once
J: TRBJ1-1
D: -
CDR3: CASSPGTEAFF
DNA: TGTGCCAGTAGTCCAGGGACTGAAGCTTTCTTT

V: TRBV4-1
size: -
J: TRBJ2-2
D: TRBD2
CDR3: CASRQGLAGGLDSGELFF
DNA: TGCGCCAGCAGGCAGGGACTAGCGGGGGGGCTGGATTCCGGGGAGCTGTTTTTT

V: TRBV7-2
size: -
J: TRBJ2-5
D: TRBD2
CDR3: CASSLALSYGTSGGHQETQYF
DNA: TGTGCCAGCAGCTTAGCGCTTTCTTACGGGACTAGCGGGGGGCACCAAGAGACCCAGTACTTC

V: TRBV3-1/TRBV3-2
size: -
J: TRBJ2-5
D: -
CDR3: CASSQRDFQETQYF
DNA: TGTGCCAGCAGCCAACGGGACTTCCAAGAGACCCAGTACTTC

V: TRBV7-2
size: -
J: TRBJ2-5
D: TRBD2
CDR3: CASTVSGGGRETQYF
DNA: TGTGCCAGCACCGTTAGCGGGGGGGGTCGAGAGACCCAGTACTTC

V: TRBV19
size: -
J: TRBJ2-5
D: -
CDR3: CASSKRVGQEGRGQYF
DNA: TGTGCCAGTAGTAAACGAGTTGGACAGGAGGGCCGGGGGCAGTACTTC

V: TRBV5-8
size: -
J: TRBJ1-1
D: -
CDR3: CASSFRRGTEAFF
DNA: TGTGCCAGCAGCTTTCGCAGGGGCACTGAAGCTTTCTTT